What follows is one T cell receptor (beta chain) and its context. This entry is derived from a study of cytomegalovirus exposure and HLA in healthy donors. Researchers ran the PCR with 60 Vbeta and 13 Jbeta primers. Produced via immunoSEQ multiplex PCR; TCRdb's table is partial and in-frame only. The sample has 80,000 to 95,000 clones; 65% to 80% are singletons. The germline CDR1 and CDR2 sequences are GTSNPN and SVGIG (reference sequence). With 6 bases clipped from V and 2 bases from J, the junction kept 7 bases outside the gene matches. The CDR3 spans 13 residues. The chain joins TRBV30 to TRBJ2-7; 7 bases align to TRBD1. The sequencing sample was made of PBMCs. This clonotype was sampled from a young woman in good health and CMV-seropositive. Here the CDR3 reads CACNTGVTYEQYF. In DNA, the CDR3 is TGTGCCTGCAACACAGGGGTCACCTACGAGCAGTACTTC.